The TCR beta chain described here comes from a study of blood T cell repertoires in COVID-19. As originally analysed: Counts of nucleated cells, estimated from reference gene primer amplification, were obtained. Some clones are missing from TCRdb's copy, which holds only in-frame ones; the method was immunoSEQ multiplex PCR. V, J and clone size were drawn from that table, and D and trimming were deduced from the DNA. The sample records tens of thousands of clones, about four fifths being singletons. The CDR3 extends over 12 amino acids. The germline CDR1 and CDR2 sequences are SNHLY and FYNNEI. V lost 11 bases, J lost 2 bases, and 13 bases lay in between.

The chain has TRBV2 and TRBJ2-7; perhaps TRBD2 as D (6 bases). The sequence was obtained from a human donor in a cohort sampled during active or convalescent COVID-19. The sample consisted of peripheral blood. CDR3 region: CASGTGPYEQYF. CDR3 DNA: TGTGCCTCAGGGACTGGTCCCTACGAGCAGTACTTC.